The next 16 T cell receptor beta chains were all read from a single sample in a study of blood T cells in healthy people across ages. Through a sample-barcoded 5' primer and a J-beta primer mix, a second PCR was run for about 6 to 12 cycles. TCRdb passed the 5' RACE reads through MiXCR, listing each CDR3 protein once. The sample consists of about 800,000 distinct CDR3 sequences, around a quarter of them appearing once. Another study also made use of these data, one on T cells of mothers and their children.

The sample was blood. Source of these receptors: a boy younger than 18 in good health.

This chain connects TRBV3-1 to TRBJ2-3; 14 bases line up with TRBD2. This CDR3 spans 20 amino acids. V lost 6 bases, J lost 4 bases, and 18 bases stayed unmatched. Germline V gives CDR1 LGHDT, CDR2 YNNKEL (reference sequence). The CDR3: CASRQTTSGRAYETPDTQYF. In DNA form, the CDR3 reads TGTGCCAGCAGACAAACGACTAGCGGGAGGGCCTACGAGACTCCAGATACGCAGTATTTT.

This chain links TRBV7-3 with TRBJ2-1, with D perhaps matching TRBD1 (7 bases). V was shortened by 1 base and J by 4 bases, with 17 bases between the two germline ends. The CDR3 consists of 17 residues. The V gene's germline CDR1 is SGHTA and CDR2 FQGTGA. The CDR3, as DNA: TGTGCCAGCAGCTTAAGCCAGCAGGGGGGATTATACAATGAGCAGTTCTTC. Amino acids: CASSLSQQGGLYNEQFF.

The chain couples TRBV13 to TRBJ2-1, with D possibly being TRBD2 (6 bases). V shed 5 bases and J shed 4 bases, with 21 bases lying between them. The germline gives CDR1 PRHDT, CDR2 FYEKMQ (reference sequence). CDR3 length equals 17 residues. The CDR3: CASSLRGAGPPYNEQFF. For the CDR3, the DNA is TGTGCCAGCAGCCTAAGGGGTGCGGGACCTCCGTACAATGAGCAGTTCTTC.

This clonotype was seen a few times. V usage is TRBV20-1 and J usage is TRBJ2-3; D might be TRBD1 (5 bases). Germline CDR1 DFQATT, CDR2 SNEGSKA (reference sequence). This CDR3 comprises 16 residues. Trimming cost V 0 bases and J 4 bases, with 17 bases left between them. This CDR3 is CSARDRGNGLADTQYF. Written as DNA, the CDR3 is TGCAGTGCTAGAGATAGGGGAAATGGGTTGGCAGATACGCAGTATTTT.

This clonotype was recorded only once. The gene calls are TRBV6-1 and TRBJ2-3; no clear D. CDR3 length equals 13 residues. CDR1 is MNHNS, CDR2 SASEGT, per germline. Deletions cut 6 bases from V and 14 bases from J, with 21 bases between. The CDR3 DNA is TGTGCCAGCAGCACAGCCCCCGTCAGCCCTGGGTATTTT. Its protein product is CASSTAPVSPGYF.

This clonotype was recorded many times. This chain connects TRBV20-1 to TRBJ1-2, with a possible D match to TRBD1 (6 bases). The V and J ends lost 5 bases and 3 bases respectively, with 13 bases between them. The V gene's germline CDR1 is DFQATT and CDR2 SNEGSKA (reference sequence). The CDR3 sequence is 13 residues long. The CDR3 sequence: CSALRTADYGYTF. CDR3 nucleotide sequence: TGCAGTGCTTTACGGACAGCAGACTATGGCTACACCTTC.

This clonotype was seen a few times. J is TRBJ2-3 and V is TRBV7-6; D might be TRBD1 (6 bases). Germline lookup yields CDR1 SGHVS and CDR2 FNYEAQ. The CDR3 loop spans 17 amino acids. The V and J ends lost 1 base and 4 bases respectively, with 18 bases between them. Here the CDR3 DNA reads TGTGCCAGCAGCTTAGATACAGGGTATCCGGGATCAGATACGCAGTATTTT. Amino acids: CASSLDTGYPGSDTQYF.

The chain combines TRBV9 with TRBJ1-3; D remains ambiguous. The CDR3 runs 16 residues. Germline V gives CDR1 SGDLS, CDR2 YYNGEE. The V end lost 3 bases, the J end lost 0 bases, and 13 bases lay between the germline ends. The CDR3 loop reads CASSADPTLSGNTIYF. CDR3 nucleotides: TGTGCCAGCAGCGCAGATCCGACGCTCTCTGGAAACACCATATATTTT.

This clonotype was seen only a few times. The gene calls are TRBV6-1 and TRBJ2-7, with 8 positions matching TRBD1. There are 15 residues in the CDR3. The germline V gene has CDR1 MNHNS and CDR2 SASEGT. The trim removed 4 bases at V and 3 bases at J, leaving 8 bases unmatched. CDR3 in amino acids: CASSVRTGPFYEQYF. The CDR3 DNA is TGTGCCAGCAGTGTCCGGACAGGGCCTTTCTACGAGCAGTACTTC.

The chain combines TRBV9 with TRBJ2-3; no firm D call. There are 14 residues in the CDR3. Germline lookup yields CDR1 SGDLS and CDR2 YYNGEE. The V end lost 0 bases, the J end lost 2 bases, and 7 bases lay between the germline ends. CDR3 nucleotide sequence: TGTGCCAGCAGCGTAGACCCCCTCACAGATACGCAGTATTTT. It translates to CASSVDPLTDTQYF.

This chain connects TRBV9 to TRBJ2-6; D is possibly TRBD2 (6 bases). V was shortened by 4 bases and J by 0 bases, with 17 bases between the two germline ends. The V gene's germline CDR1 is SGDLS and CDR2 YYNGEE. The CDR3 spans 18 residues. The CDR3 bases are TGTGCCAGCAGCCCAAGGGACTCTTCAACCTCTGGGGCCAACGTCCTGACTTTC. The encoded protein is CASSPRDSSTSGANVLTF.

This chain joins TRBV7-2 and TRBJ2-1; TRBD2 matches at 10 bases. From germline, CDR1 is SGHTA and CDR2 FQGNSA. This CDR3 contains 15 residues. V shed 0 bases, J shed 10 bases, and the junction held 6 bases outside the gene matches. For the CDR3, the DNA is TGTGCCAGCAGCTTAGCAGCGGGGGGGTTACGGGAGCAGTTCTTC. Protein sequence: CASSLAAGGLREQFF.

The chain carries TRBV7-9 and TRBJ2-5; 7 nucleotides match TRBD2. The J call is in doubt because the DNA end fits TRBJ2-7 better. Germline CDR1 SEHNR, CDR2 FQNEAQ (reference sequence). The CDR3 consists of 14 residues. The CDR3 spells CASSPTTSHYEQYF. In DNA, the CDR3 is TGTGCCAGCAGCCCTACGACTAGCCACTACGAGCAGTACTTC.

A few counts support this clonotype. This chain's CDR3 is CASSLARRQDGSPLHF. As DNA, the CDR3 is TGCGCCAGCAGCTTGGCCAGACGGCAGGACGGTTCACCCCTCCACTTT. The chain combines TRBV5-1 with TRBJ1-6, with no clear D. Germline lookup yields CDR1 SGHRS and CDR2 YFSETQ. V was shortened by 0 bases and J by 9 bases, with 16 bases between the two germline ends. The CDR3 has 16 residues.

V usage is TRBV15 and J usage is TRBJ2-1; D is possibly TRBD2 (6 bases). This CDR3 region has 15 residues. V lost 8 bases and J 2 bases, leaving 16 bases between the germline ends. Germline CDR1 and CDR2: LNHNV and YYDKDF (reference sequence). This chain's CDR3 is CATSSGLRTYNEQFF. Written as DNA, the CDR3 is TGTGCCACCTCCTCGGGACTGAGGACCTACAATGAGCAGTTCTTC.

This clonotype was seen a few times. The J gene is TRBJ1-2, the V gene TRBV20-1; 9 bases line up with TRBD1. V lost 3 bases and J lost 8; bases outside the gene matches: 7. The germline V gene has CDR1 DFQATT and CDR2 SNEGSKA (reference sequence). There are 13 residues in the CDR3. CDR3 loop: CSARAGQGYGYTF. The DNA for the CDR3 is TGCAGTGCTAGGGCGGGACAGGGATACGGCTACACCTTC.